These 10 T cell receptor beta chains were sequenced from one sample in a study of lymphopenia after photon versus proton radiotherapy. Measured with immunoSEQ multiplex PCR; TCRdb has only the in-frame clones, and not every one. The data contain approximately 15,000 clones, 70% to 85% of them singletons. Sequenced here: peripheral blood, sampled from a patient treated with photon-based radiotherapy. The origin of the receptors is a man aged 50-59 years with gastric cancer.

The J gene is TRBJ1-3, the V gene TRBV6-5; no clear D. Trimming took 2 bases from V and 1 from J, leaving 12 bases between them. The length of the CDR3 is 16 residues. Germline values: CDR1 MNHEY, CDR2 SVGAGI. The CDR3 DNA follows: TGTGCCAGCAGTTACACAAGGGTATCATCTGGAAACACCATATATTTT. It is translated as CASSYTRVSSGNTIYF.

The chain has TRBV10-2 and TRBJ2-2; D is ambiguous. The V and J ends lost 6 bases and 0 bases respectively, with 8 bases between them. The length of the CDR3 is 14 residues. CDR1 and CDR2 from the germline V gene are WSHSY and SAAADI. The CDR3 here is CASSVTANTGELFF. CDR3 sequence (DNA): TGCGCCAGCAGCGTAACTGCGAACACCGGGGAGCTGTTTTTT.

The CDR3 sequence: CASGSGIQPQHF. CDR3 in DNA: TGTGCTAGTGGTTCAGGGATTCAGCCCCAGCATTTT. The genes are TRBV12-5 and TRBJ1-5; TRBD1 is a possible D gene (5 bases). The germline V and J ends were trimmed by 4 bases and 6 bases, with 7 bases remaining between them. From germline, CDR1 is LGHNT and CDR2 FRNRAP. The CDR3 is made up of 12 amino acids.

This chain links TRBV2 with TRBJ2-5; D remains ambiguous. V was cut by 5 bases and J by 4 bases, with 8 bases left in between. The CDR3 covers 12 residues. CDR1 and CDR2 (germline): SNHLY, FYNNEI. CDR3 in amino acids: CASSSGIETQYF. Written as DNA, the CDR3 is TGTGCCAGCAGTAGTGGGATAGAGACCCAGTACTTC.

The gene calls are TRBV10-2 and TRBJ1-1; D not resolved. The germline V and J ends were trimmed by 3 bases and 6 bases, with 11 bases remaining between them. There are 13 residues in the CDR3. Germline assignment: CDR1 WSHSY and CDR2 SAAADI. This CDR3 is CASSEGLRAEAFF. The CDR3 DNA reads as TGCGCCAGCAGTGAAGGCCTGAGGGCTGAAGCTTTCTTT.

The rearrangement links TRBV7-8 to TRBJ2-3; D is undetermined. V was shortened by 1 base and J by 2 bases, with 10 bases between the two germline ends. The V gene's germline CDR1 is SGHVS and CDR2 FQNEAQ. This CDR3 has 15 amino acids. CDR3 amino acids: CASSLDGSPTDTQYF. In DNA, the CDR3 is TGTGCCAGCAGCTTAGATGGCAGTCCCACAGATACGCAGTATTTT.

J is TRBJ2-3 and V is TRBV30, with 11 bases fitting TRBD2. The length of the CDR3 is 14 residues. Germline loops: CDR1 GTSNPN, CDR2 SVGIG (reference sequence). V gave up 5 bases and J gave up 5 bases; unmatched junction bases: 6. CDR3 DNA: TGTGCCTGGGCGACTAGCGGGGTATTAGATACGCAGTATTTT. Residues: CAWATSGVLDTQYF. Supplemented by reference TRBV30 and TRBJ2-3, the full variable domain reads SQTIHQWPATLVQPVGSPLSLECTVEGTSNPNLYWYRQAAGRGLQLLFYSVGIGQISSEVPQNLSASRPQDRQFILSSKKLLLSDSGFYLCAWATSGVLDTQYFGPGTRLTVL.

The chain carries TRBV5-4 and TRBJ2-7; 7 bases align to TRBD1. V shed 4 bases, J shed 5 bases, and the junction held 9 bases outside the gene matches. The germline gives CDR1 SGHNT, CDR2 YYREEE (reference sequence). The CDR3 is 14 residues long. The DNA of the CDR3 is TGTGCCAGCAGCGTCGGGACAGTCCCCGACGAGCAGTACGTC. It yields the protein CASSVGTVPDEQYV.

This sequence joins TRBV6-5 and TRBJ1-1, with 9 nucleotides matching TRBD1. V was pared by 0 bases and J by 11 bases, with 7 bases of the junction left unmatched. Germline CDR1 is MNHEY and CDR2 is SVGAGI. The CDR3 sequence is 14 residues long. DNA of the CDR3: TGTGCCAGCAGTTACTCGGGACAGGGCGCGAGTGCTTTCTTT. As protein: CASSYSGQGASAFF.

The V gene is TRBV9, the J gene TRBJ2-5; D gene uncertain. The V end was cut by 0 bases, the J end by 3 bases, with 9 bases between. CDR3 size: 14 residues. The germline CDR1 and CDR2 sequences are SGDLS and YYNGEE. The DNA for the CDR3 is TGTGCCAGCAGCGTAGGGGCCCGAGAAGAGACCCAGTACTTC. This translates into CASSVGAREETQYF.